One and the same sample provided the 8 T cell receptor beta chains below, sequenced in a study of tumor and adjacent non-tumor tissue in lung cancer. The template was RNA from unsorted bulk tissue. The library came from three nested PCR rounds adapted from ARM-PCR protocols. One entry per CDR3 protein, called by TCRdb with MiXCR from the multiplex PCR reads. The repertoire holds approximately 110,000 distinct CDR3 sequences, more than 70% seen once, with roughly 35% in the top ten. Sequenced input: lung tumor tissue. Receptor source: a woman aged 55-69 years with non-small cell lung cancer.

A remark on this clonotype: Relative to the germline gene, one junction end is altered; a read error may explain this. CDR3 amino acids: CASNFDSRDVTNEKLFF. For the CDR3, the DNA is TGTGCCAGCAACTTTGACAGCCGAGATGTAACTAACGAAAAACTGTTTTTT. The genes are TRBV11-3 and TRBJ1-4; D is possibly TRBD1 (5 bases). CDR1 and CDR2 from the germline V gene are SGHNT and YENEEA. The CDR3 sequence is 17 residues long.

V usage is TRBV30 and J usage is TRBJ2-3, with 8 bases fitting TRBD2. The germline V gene has CDR1 GTSNPN and CDR2 SVGIG (reference sequence). J was trimmed by 4 bases and V by 4 bases; bases with no gene match: 13. The length of the CDR3 is 16 residues. The CDR3, as DNA: TGTGCCTGGATCAGCGGGGGAGCCTATAGCGCAGATACGCAGTATTTT. This translates into CAWISGGAYSADTQYF.

To note about this clonotype: One end of the junction is discordant with germline, which a read error may explain. The J gene is TRBJ2-5, the V gene TRBV5-4; 8 nucleotides align to TRBD1. Germline V gene data show CDR1 as SGHNT and CDR2 as YYREEE (reference sequence). This CDR3 has 16 residues. CDR3 amino acids: CASSFRQGIGGETQYF. CDR3 in DNA: TGTGCCAGCAGCTTTAGACAGGGGATAGGAGGGGAGACCCAGTACTTT.

About this clonotype itself: A junction boundary mismatches the germline segment, possibly from a read error. The J gene is TRBJ2-5, the V gene TRBV6-5; TRBD2 matches at 7 bases. Per the germline V gene, CDR1 is MNHEY and CDR2 is SVGAGI. The CDR3 is 18 residues long. CDR3 in amino acids: CASNALLAATRGEENQYF. In nucleotides, the CDR3 is TGTGCCAGCAACGCCCTCCTAGCGGCTACGCGAGGGGAAGAGAACCAGTACTTC.

Concerning this clonotype: This may be a read error: a much more frequent sequence differs by one nucleotide. The V call is TRBV4-1, the J call TRBJ2-2, with TRBD2 identical over 7 bases. Germline CDR1 MGHRA, CDR2 YSYEKL. The CDR3 consists of 17 residues. The CDR3, as DNA: TGCGCCAACAGCCCTAGGGAGGGCCGCGGATTTGCCGGGGAGCTGTTTTTT. This translates into CANSPREGRGFAGELFF.

This clonotype was seen once. One base away lies a much larger clone, so this may be a sequencing read error. This sequence joins TRBV21-1 and TRBJ1-5; the table's D call of TRBD1 was not tested on the DNA. TRBV21-1 is shown as a pseudogene. The CDR3 is 13 residues long. The CDR3 loop reads CVSSLGGDQPQHF. The CDR3 bases are TGTGTCAGCAGCTTGGGGGGAGATCAGCCCCAGCATTTT.

The chain uses TRBV15 and TRBJ1-2, with D possibly being TRBD1 (5 bases). The length of the CDR3 is 13 residues. Germline V gene lookup returns CDR1 LNHNV and CDR2 YYDKDF (reference sequence). V was cut by 8 bases and J by 7 bases, with 17 bases left in between. The CDR3 is CATGNGRDSGYTF. Here the CDR3 DNA reads TGTGCCACCGGAAACGGGAGGGACTCTGGCTACACCTTC.

On this clonotype itself: At one of its ends the junction is not consistent with the germline gene, which may arise from a read error. The chain links TRBV11-2 to TRBJ1-6, with D unresolved. The CDR3 has 14 residues. The V gene's germline CDR1 is SGHAT and CDR2 FQNNGV. The CDR3 DNA is TGTGCCAGTAGCTTAGAAGCAAGGAATTCACCCATCCACTTT. This codes for CASSLEARNSPIHF.